These 22 T cell receptor beta chains were all obtained from the same sample, sequenced in a study of blood T cells in healthy people across ages (dated by TCRdb to 2014 to 2015). Libraries came from 5' RACE. Sequencing relied on an Illumina HiSeq 2500. The second PCR ran for about 6 to 12 cycles and used a J-beta primer mix along with a sample-barcoded 5' primer. TCRdb handled the public reads itself, with Q25 trimming in fastp and clone calling in MiXCR, and kept productive beta chains. Rows with a matching CDR3 protein are joined into one entry that keeps the most common DNA and genes. For this sample there are 350,000 to 450,000 distinct CDR3 sequences; about half appear just once. The biggest ten clones account for 51% of the sample. The sequenced material came from blood. The receptors were gathered from a man between 60 and 75 years old in good health.

The gene calls are TRBV29-1 and TRBJ2-5; 10 nucleotides agree with TRBD2. From germline, CDR1 is SQVTM and CDR2 ANQGSEA. CDR3 length equals 14 residues. V dropped 7 bases and J dropped 5; count of bases not matched to a gene: 10. The CDR3 coding sequence is TGCAGCGCGCAACCTAGCGGGAGCCGGGAGACCCAGTACTTC. It is translated as CSAQPSGSRETQYF.

This chain links TRBV7-2 with TRBJ1-6; TRBD1 agrees at 8 bases. The V segment lost 5 bases and the J segment 3 bases; nucleotides outside the gene matches: 6. The CDR3 covers 16 residues. Germline lookup yields CDR1 SGHTA and CDR2 FQGNSA. The CDR3 spells CASSQDRVDYNSPLHF. The CDR3 nucleotides are TGTGCCAGCAGCCAGGACAGGGTGGACTATAATTCACCCCTCCACTTT. The full variable domain, its missing parts supplied by reference TRBV7-2 and TRBJ1-6, is GAGVSQSPSNKVTEKGKDVELRCDPISGHTALYWYRQSLGQGLEFLIYFQGNSAPDKSGLPSDRFSAERTGGSVSTLTIQRTQQEDSAVYLCASSQDRVDYNSPLHFGNGTRLTVT.

This clonotype came up a few times. The V call is TRBV27, the J call TRBJ2-5; D unresolved. With 1 base removed from V and 0 bases from J, the gap between germline ends came to 3 bases. Germline-derived CDR1 and CDR2 are MNHEY and SMNVEV (reference sequence). The CDR3 sequence is 13 residues long. CDR3 in DNA: TGTGCCAGCAGTTTATTCTACCAAGAGACCCAGTACTTC. It specifies CASSLFYQETQYF.

The chain is built from TRBV27 and TRBJ2-5, with 10 bases lining up with TRBD2. CDR1 and CDR2 from the germline V gene are MNHEY and SMNVEV (reference sequence). Germline trimming cut 6 bases from V and 5 bases from J; bases unmatched to any gene: 9. The CDR3 contains 15 residues. This CDR3 is CASRESGGALETQYF. CDR3 coding DNA: TGTGCCAGCAGAGAAAGCGGGGGGGCCTTGGAGACCCAGTACTTC.

In this sample, this clonotype turned up a few times. The chain uses TRBV6-5 and TRBJ2-3, with unresolved D. This CDR3 contains 13 residues. Germline-derived CDR1 and CDR2 are MNHEY and SVGAGI. The V gene lost 3 bases and the J gene lost 1 base, with 5 bases spanning the gap. As DNA, the CDR3 is TGTGCCAGCAGTTATCCCGGCACAGATACGCAGTATTTT. Its translation is CASSYPGTDTQYF.

CDR3 residues: CSVEDLGRYGYTF. In DNA, the CDR3 is TGCAGCGTTGAAGATCTAGGACGCTATGGCTACACCTTC. The chain is built from TRBV29-1 and TRBJ1-2, with D unclear. The germline V gene encodes CDR1 SQVTM and CDR2 ANQGSEA. Trimming removed 0 bases at V and 4 bases at J, with 9 bases between. The CDR3 is 13 amino acids. Together with reference TRBV29-1 and TRBJ1-2, the CDR3 gives the full variable domain: SAVISQKPSRDICQRGTSLTIQCQVDSQVTMMFWYRQQPGQSLTLIATANQGSEATYESGFVIDKFPISRPNLTFSTLTVSNMSPEDSSIYLCSVEDLGRYGYTFGSGTRLTVV.

This clonotype was observed at least ten times. This chain connects TRBV27 to TRBJ2-1; maybe TRBD2 (6 bases). The V end was cut by 5 bases, the J end by 3 bases, with 11 bases between. The CDR3 is 14 amino acids. From germline, CDR1 is MNHEY and CDR2 SMNVEV (reference sequence). The chain's CDR3 is CASSPGLLYNEQFF. The CDR3 bases are TGTGCCAGCAGTCCGGGACTGCTCTACAATGAGCAGTTCTTC.

The genes are TRBV12-3 or TRBV12-4 and TRBJ2-1; D gene unclear. CDR3 length: 11 residues. This CDR3 is CAWGSGNEQFF. The CDR3 bases are TGTGCTTGGGGATCGGGCAATGAGCAGTTCTTC.

The V and J genes are TRBV7-2 and TRBJ1-4; TRBD1 matches 7 bases. Germline assignment: CDR1 SGHTA and CDR2 FQGNSA. The CDR3 loop spans 14 amino acids. J was trimmed by 3 bases and V by 5 bases; bases with no gene match: 3. The CDR3 region has the DNA TGTGCCAGCAGCCCGGGACAGCCTAATGAAAAACTGTTTTTT. It translates to CASSPGQPNEKLFF.

The V and J genes are TRBV7-9 and TRBJ2-1; maybe TRBD2 (6 bases). V shed 2 bases and J shed 8 bases, with 10 bases lying between them. Looked up from germline, CDR1 is SEHNR and CDR2 is FQNEAQ (reference sequence). The CDR3 sequence is 13 residues long. CDR3 sequence (DNA): TGTGCCAGCAGCTTACCCGGGAGATATGAGCAGTTCTTC. This codes for CASSLPGRYEQFF. Using reference TRBV7-9 and TRBJ2-1 for the parts outside the CDR3, the full variable domain is DTGVSQNPRHKITKRGQNVTFRCDPISEHNRLYWYRQTLGQGPEFLTYFQNEAQLEKSRLLSDRFSAERPKGSFSTLEIQRTEQGDSAMYLCASSLPGRYEQFFGPGTRLTVL.

J is TRBJ2-3 and V is TRBV5-1, with D possibly being TRBD1 or TRBD2 (6 bases each). CDR1 is SGHRS and CDR2 is YFSETQ in the germline V gene. Trimming removed 7 bases from V and 4 bases from J, with 16 bases in between. CDR3 size: 14 residues. The CDR3 here is CASRGQGLSDTQYF. For the CDR3, the DNA is TGCGCCAGCCGGGGGCAGGGACTTTCAGATACGCAGTATTTT.

The genes are TRBV7-2 and TRBJ2-1; TRBD2 matches at 13 bases. V trimming: 4 bases; J trimming: 8 bases; junction bases outside the gene matches: 5. The germline CDR1 and CDR2 sequences are SGHTA and FQGNSA. This CDR3 is built from 15 residues. The CDR3 is CASSSTSGRSHEQFF. DNA of the CDR3: TGTGCCAGCAGCTCGACTAGCGGGAGGTCCCATGAGCAGTTCTTC.

The chain combines TRBV20-1 with TRBJ1-3; D possibly corresponds to TRBD1 (5 bases). The CDR3 loop spans 15 amino acids. The V end was cut by 3 bases, the J end by 4 bases, with 16 bases between. Germline CDR1 and CDR2: DFQATT and SNEGSKA (reference sequence). The CDR3, as DNA: TGCAGTGCTAGCCCCCCCGGGGCAGGGGGAAACACCATATATTTT. Translating it yields CSASPPGAGGNTIYF.

DNA for the CDR3: TGTGCCAGCAGCCAAGCCAGGGGGTCCTACAATGAGCAGTTCTTC. Translation: CASSQARGSYNEQFF. The chain is built from TRBV3-1 and TRBJ2-1; 7 bases line up with TRBD1. V lost 1 base, J lost 1 base, and 1 base stayed unmatched. CDR1 LGHDT and CDR2 YNNKEL come from the germline V gene (reference sequence). This CDR3 spans 15 amino acids.

The J gene is TRBJ1-2, the V gene TRBV5-1; 9 nucleotides align to TRBD1. The CDR3 consists of 16 residues. Germline CDR1 SGHRS, CDR2 YFSETQ. The ends lost 0 bases at V and 2 bases at J; junction bases unmatched: 5. The CDR3 protein is CASSLAETGGNYGYTF. The CDR3 DNA reads TGCGCCAGCAGCTTGGCTGAAACAGGGGGCAACTATGGCTACACCTTC.

This clonotype was seen only a few times. The rearrangement joins TRBV20-1 to TRBJ2-7; 8 bases line up with TRBD2. Losses at the gene ends were 3 bases for V and 2 bases for J; bases not matched to a gene: 9. The V gene's germline CDR1 is DFQATT and CDR2 SNEGSKA (reference sequence). The CDR3 loop spans 15 amino acids. Here the CDR3 reads CSARAKGSGAYEQYF. The DNA for the CDR3 is TGCAGTGCTAGGGCCAAAGGTAGCGGGGCCTACGAGCAGTACTTC.

This chain connects TRBV14 to TRBJ2-3; D may match TRBD1 or TRBD2 (7 bases each). Between the trimmed V and J ends, which lost 1 base and 7 bases, there was a span of 18 bases. The CDR3 runs 16 residues. Germline V gives CDR1 SGHDN, CDR2 FVKESK. The CDR3 DNA follows: TGTGCCAGCAGCCAAGCCCCAGGGGGGGCGTCATATACGCAGTATTTT. Translated: CASSQAPGGASYTQYF.

This clonotype was detected once. The chain carries TRBV5-1 and TRBJ2-3; TRBD2 might be the D (7 bases). The CDR3 runs 15 residues. Germline V gene sequence: CDR1 SGHRS, CDR2 YFSETQ. Trimming shortened V by 7 bases and J by 2 bases, and 17 bases separated the two germline ends. The CDR3 DNA sequence: TGCGCCAGCGTGGCGGGGGCAGGTTTCACAGATACGCAGTATTTT. This sequence encodes CASVAGAGFTDTQYF.

V gene TRBV7-9 combines with J gene TRBJ2-2; the D is unclear. This CDR3 has 13 amino acids. V lost 1 base and J lost 6, with 6 bases in between. Per germline, CDR1 SEHNR and CDR2 FQNEAQ (reference sequence). The CDR3 loop reads CASSLGSAGELFF. DNA of the CDR3: TGTGCCAGCAGCTTAGGGTCGGCCGGGGAGCTGTTTTTT.

This clonotype has a count of ten or more. The CDR3 DNA reads as TGTGCCAGCAGATTTTATAGCGGGAGGGAGACCCAGTACTTC. Protein sequence: CASRFYSGRETQYF. The chain carries TRBV6-1 and TRBJ2-5; 10 bases align to TRBD2. This CDR3 region has 14 residues. Germline V gene lookup returns CDR1 MNHNS and CDR2 SASEGT. J was trimmed by 5 bases and V by 6 bases; bases with no gene match: 6.

This chain links TRBV7-6 with TRBJ1-1; D is undetermined. Germline CDR1 and CDR2: SGHVS and FNYEAQ. Deletions cut 4 bases from V and 0 bases from J, with 24 bases between. CDR3 length: 19 residues. CDR3 in DNA: TGTGCCAGCAGCTCCGGATATTTGACGGTGAGGACTATGAACACTGAAGCTTTCTTT. Translated, it gives CASSSGYLTVRTMNTEAFF.

The V gene is TRBV20-1, the J gene TRBJ2-1, with TRBD2 matching 7 bases. The CDR3 is 15 amino acids. V lost 3 bases and J lost 2; bases outside the gene matches: 7. Germline CDR1 is DFQATT and CDR2 is SNEGSKA (reference sequence). Written as DNA, the CDR3 is TGCAGTGCTAGGAGCACTAGCGTCCCCTACAATGAGCAGTTCTTC. Translation gives CSARSTSVPYNEQFF.